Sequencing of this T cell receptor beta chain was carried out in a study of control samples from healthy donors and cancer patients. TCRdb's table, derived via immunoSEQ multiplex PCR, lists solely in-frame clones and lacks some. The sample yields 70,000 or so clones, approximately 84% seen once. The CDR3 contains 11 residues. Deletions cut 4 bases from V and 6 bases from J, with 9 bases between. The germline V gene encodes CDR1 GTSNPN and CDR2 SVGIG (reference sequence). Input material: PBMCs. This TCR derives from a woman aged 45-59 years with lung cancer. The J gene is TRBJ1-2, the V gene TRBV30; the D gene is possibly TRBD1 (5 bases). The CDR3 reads CAWKGENGYTF. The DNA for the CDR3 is TGTGCCTGGAAAGGGGAAAATGGCTACACCTTC. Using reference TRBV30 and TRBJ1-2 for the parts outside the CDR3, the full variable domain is SQTIHQWPATLVQPVGSPLSLECTVEGTSNPNLYWYRQAAGRGLQLLFYSVGIGQISSEVPQNLSASRPQDRQFILSSKKLLLSDSGFYLCAWKGENGYTFGSGTRLTVV.